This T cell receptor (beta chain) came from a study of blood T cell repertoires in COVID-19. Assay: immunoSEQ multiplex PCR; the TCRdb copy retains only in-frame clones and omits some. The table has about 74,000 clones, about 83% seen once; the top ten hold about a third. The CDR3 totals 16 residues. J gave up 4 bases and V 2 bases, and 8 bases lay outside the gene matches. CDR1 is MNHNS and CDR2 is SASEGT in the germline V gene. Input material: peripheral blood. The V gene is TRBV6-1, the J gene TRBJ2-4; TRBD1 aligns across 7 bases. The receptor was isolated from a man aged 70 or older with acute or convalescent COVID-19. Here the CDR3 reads CASSEMAGQVKNIQYF. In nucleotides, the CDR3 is TGTGCCAGCAGTGAAATGGCTGGACAGGTGAAAAACATTCAGTACTTC.